The next 2 T cell receptor beta chains were all read from a single sample in a study of a mutant IDH1 vaccine in newly diagnosed glioma. Their recognized antigens are unknown. Time point reported: week 47, end of study. What each vaccine dose contained was 300 ug of mutant IDH1 20-mer peptide, accompanied by topical imiquimod. Profiled with immunoSEQ multiplex PCR; TCRdb holds only in-frame clones, not every one. Of about 94,000 clones in the sample, roughly 90% were seen once. This sample comprised PBMCs, obtained from a glioma patient whose treatment included an IDH1 peptide vaccine. These receptors all stem from a woman in her fifties or sixties with glioma.

This clone has a handful of counts. The chain recombines TRBV19 with TRBJ1-2; 9 bases match TRBD1. The CDR3 sequence is 14 residues long. Germline V gene data show CDR1 as LNHDA and CDR2 as SQIVND (reference sequence). The V segment lost 7 bases and the J segment 3 bases; nucleotides outside the gene matches: 6. The DNA for the CDR3 is TGTGCCAGTACCCGGGACAGGGAGCACTATGGCTACACCTTC. Protein sequence: CASTRDREHYGYTF.

The CDR3, as DNA: TGCGCCAGCCGCCGGTTGGGACTTTCCACAGATACGCAGTATTTT. It is translated as CASRRLGLSTDTQYF. The chain uses TRBV4-1 and TRBJ2-3; maybe TRBD2 (6 bases). Germline assignment: CDR1 MGHRA and CDR2 YSYEKL. V was shortened by 8 bases and J by 2 bases, with 17 bases between the two germline ends. This CDR3 has 15 residues.